One sample yielded the 14 T cell receptor beta chains listed below, sequenced in a study of blood T cell repertoires in COVID-19. Sequenced by immunoSEQ multiplex PCR; TCRdb stores in-frame clones only, minus some. The data hold about 200,000 clones, with 84% observed a single time. Sequencing used peripheral blood. The origin of the receptors is a human donor in a cohort sampled during active COVID-19.

This clone was counted once. This chain links TRBV28 with TRBJ2-5; TRBD1 is a possible D gene (6 bases). In germline, CDR1 is MDHEN, CDR2 SYDVKM. The CDR3 totals 14 residues. Trimming removed 2 bases at V and 1 base at J, with 8 bases between. The CDR3 protein is CASSLQGIQETQYF. The CDR3 DNA sequence: TGTGCCAGCAGTTTACAGGGGATCCAAGAGACCCAGTACTTC.

The chain uses TRBV5-1 and TRBJ2-1; possible D gene TRBD1, 5 bases. The CDR3 is 15 residues long. Germline V gene lookup returns CDR1 SGHRS and CDR2 YFSETQ. The V and J ends lost 0 bases and 5 bases respectively, with 12 bases between them. In nucleotides, the CDR3 is TGCGCCAGCAGCTTGGTTCCACAACAGGACAATGAGCAGTTCTTC. It specifies CASSLVPQQDNEQFF.

The J gene is TRBJ2-2, the V gene TRBV28; 9 nucleotides agree with TRBD2. From germline, CDR1 is MDHEN and CDR2 SYDVKM. The ends lost 2 bases at V and 7 bases at J; junction bases unmatched: 5. The CDR3 is 15 residues long. The DNA for the CDR3 is TGTGCCAGCAGTTTAAGCGGGGGGCGCATCGGGGAGCTGTTTTTT. Its translation is CASSLSGGRIGELFF.

V and J are TRBV7-9 and TRBJ1-4; D might be TRBD1 (5 bases). Germline loops: CDR1 SEHNR, CDR2 FQNEAQ (reference sequence). The length of the CDR3 is 15 residues. V was pared by 3 bases and J by 4 bases, with 12 bases between. The CDR3, as DNA: TGTGCCAGCAGCTTCCAGGGTTCGGGTAATGAAAAACTGTTTTTT. The encoded protein is CASSFQGSGNEKLFF. The full variable domain, completed using reference TRBV7-9 and TRBJ1-4, is DTGVSQNPRHKITKRGQNVTFRCDPISEHNRLYWYRQTLGQGPEFLTYFQNEAQLEKSRLLSDRFSAERPKGSFSTLEIQRTEQGDSAMYLCASSFQGSGNEKLFFGSGTQLSVL.

This clone has a handful of counts. This chain joins TRBV28 and TRBJ2-1; 8 positions match TRBD2. Per germline, CDR1 MDHEN and CDR2 SYDVKM. The CDR3 totals 17 residues. Unmatched junction bases numbered 11, after V lost 6 bases and J lost 1 base. The CDR3 protein is CASSLTSGSNSYNEQFF. CDR3 in DNA: TGTGCCAGCAGCCTAACGAGCGGGAGTAATTCCTACAATGAGCAGTTCTTC. The variable domain in full, completed from reference TRBV28 and TRBJ2-1, reads DVKVTQSSRYLVKRTGEKVFLECVQDMDHENMFWYRQDPGLGLRLIYFSYDVKMKEKGDIPEGYSVSREKKERFSLILESASTNQTSMYLCASSLTSGSNSYNEQFFGPGTRLTVL.

V gene TRBV27 combines with J gene TRBJ1-1, with 7 positions matching TRBD1. This CDR3 is 16 amino acids long. CDR1 MNHEY and CDR2 SMNVEV come from the germline V gene (reference sequence). V shed 3 bases and J 1 base; nucleotides not matched to a gene: 8. CDR3 in DNA: TGTGCCAGCAGTTTCACCAAGGGGGCTGGGAACACTGAAGCTTTCTTT. Its translation is CASSFTKGAGNTEAFF.

The chain uses TRBV9 and TRBJ2-1; 8 bases agree with TRBD1. This CDR3 has 16 amino acids. The V and J ends lost 0 bases and 9 bases, in that order; junction bases with no gene match: 11. Germline V gene lookup returns CDR1 SGDLS and CDR2 YYNGEE. CDR3: CASSVGAGRGRIEQFF. CDR3 DNA: TGTGCCAGCAGCGTAGGAGCGGGCAGGGGGCGGATTGAGCAGTTCTTC.

The gene calls are TRBV18 and TRBJ2-3; D may be TRBD1 (6 bases). This CDR3 is 15 amino acids long. Germline assignment: CDR1 KGHSH and CDR2 LQKENI. V was clipped by 2 bases and J by 3 bases, with 12 bases between them. DNA for the CDR3: TGTGCCAGCTCACCATTGATAGGGGGTACAGATACGCAGTATTTT. It encodes CASSPLIGGTDTQYF.

The chain links TRBV28 to TRBJ2-5, with a possible D match to TRBD2 (5 bases). Looked up from germline, CDR1 is MDHEN and CDR2 is SYDVKM. Trimming took off 5 bases at V and 5 bases at J, with 9 bases between the two ends. The CDR3 consists of 12 residues. The CDR3 DNA sequence: TGTGCCAGCAGTGCGCCGGGGGAGACCCAGTACTTC. It codes for CASSAPGETQYF.

The chain recombines TRBV10-3 with TRBJ2-7, with TRBD2 identical over 15 bases. Germline values: CDR1 ENHRY, CDR2 SYGVKD. There are 19 residues in the CDR3. With V trimmed by 4 bases and J by 5 bases, 15 bases remained unmatched. Here the CDR3 reads CAISGSKTRTSGRDDEQYF. DNA for the CDR3: TGTGCCATCAGTGGATCTAAAACAAGGACTAGCGGGAGGGACGACGAGCAGTACTTC.

The rearrangement links TRBV5-4 to TRBJ2-7, with a weak D call TRBD1 (6 bases). V shed 4 bases and J shed 2 bases, with 19 bases lying between them. Germline V gene sequence: CDR1 SGHNT, CDR2 YYREEE (reference sequence). This CDR3 is built from 16 residues. CDR3 sequence (DNA): TGTGCCAGCAGCCCCACAGTCCCAGGGGAGACCTACGAGCAGTACTTC. Protein: CASSPTVPGETYEQYF.

This chain links TRBV2 with TRBJ2-7, with D possibly being TRBD2 (5 bases). This CDR3 is built from 13 residues. Germline loops: CDR1 SNHLY, CDR2 FYNNEI. Trimming shortened V by 3 bases and J by 3 bases, and 9 bases separated the two germline ends. CDR3 protein: CASSDRRVYEQYF. The CDR3 coding sequence is TGTGCCAGCAGTGACCGGCGGGTCTACGAGCAGTACTTC.

V and J are TRBV7-9 and TRBJ2-2, with D unresolved. Germline V lookup: CDR1 SEHNR, CDR2 FQNEAQ (reference sequence). This CDR3 has 14 amino acids. Trimming stripped 5 bases from V and 2 bases from J, with 9 bases between. The CDR3 reads CASSPYENTGELFF. CDR3 in DNA: TGTGCCAGCAGCCCCTACGAAAACACCGGGGAGCTGTTTTTT.

V gene TRBV5-1 combines with J gene TRBJ2-5, with D hard to call. The CDR3 is 14 residues long. V was clipped by 0 bases and J by 0 bases, with 6 bases between them. Per germline, CDR1 SGHRS and CDR2 YFSETQ. CDR3 amino acids: CASSLVPDQETQYF. In DNA, the CDR3 is TGCGCCAGCAGCTTGGTTCCGGACCAAGAGACCCAGTACTTC.